This T cell receptor (beta chain) was observed in a study of cytomegalovirus exposure and HLA in healthy donors. Everyone who donated was a healthy bone marrow donor. Whole-study results and caveats: Available immune exposure information covered CMV serostatus only. Several top significant clusters appeared, in a later analysis, to be linked to common viral pathogens. HLA restriction was apparent for most CMV-associated TCR beta chains in a later analysis.

Germline lookup yields CDR1 MRHNA and CDR2 SNTAGT. The CDR3 loop spans 16 amino acids. V lost 3 bases, J lost 1 base, and 12 bases lay in between. Amplification used 60 Vbeta primers and 13 Jbeta primers. Clones were read by immunoSEQ multiplex PCR, and TCRdb kept only the in-frame ones, dropping some. This repertoire shows some 95,000 clones, over 75% found once; its top ten account for around 7%. In this sample, this clone turned up a few times. What it recognizes is unknown. The chain joins TRBV6-4 to TRBJ2-2, with D maybe TRBD1 (5 bases). The source material was PBMCs. The receptor comes from a man aged 25 to 45 in good health and CMV-seronegative. As DNA, the CDR3 is TGTGCCAGCAGTGAGGGGCCCCAGGGGAACACCGGGGAGCTGTTTTTT. Translating gives CASSEGPQGNTGELFF.